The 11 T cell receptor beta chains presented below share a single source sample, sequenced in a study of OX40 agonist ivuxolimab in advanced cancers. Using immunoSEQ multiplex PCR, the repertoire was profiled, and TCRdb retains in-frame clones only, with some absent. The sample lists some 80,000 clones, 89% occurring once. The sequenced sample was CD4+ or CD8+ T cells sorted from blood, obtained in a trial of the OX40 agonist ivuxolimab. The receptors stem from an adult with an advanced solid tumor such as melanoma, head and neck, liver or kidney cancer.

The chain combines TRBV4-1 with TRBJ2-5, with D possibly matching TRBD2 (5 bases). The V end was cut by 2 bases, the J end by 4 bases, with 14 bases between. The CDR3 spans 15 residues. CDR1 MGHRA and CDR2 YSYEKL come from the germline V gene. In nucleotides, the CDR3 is TGCGCCAGCAGCCAAAAGACCGACGAGGGAGAGACCCAGTACTTC. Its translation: CASSQKTDEGETQYF.

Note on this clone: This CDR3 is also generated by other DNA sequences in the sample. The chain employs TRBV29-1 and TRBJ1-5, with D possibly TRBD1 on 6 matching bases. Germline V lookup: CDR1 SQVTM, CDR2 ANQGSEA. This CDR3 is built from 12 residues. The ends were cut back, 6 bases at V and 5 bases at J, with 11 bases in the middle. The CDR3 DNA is TGCAGCGTGGGGGCAAGGGATCAGCCCCAGCATTTT. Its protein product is CSVGARDQPQHF.

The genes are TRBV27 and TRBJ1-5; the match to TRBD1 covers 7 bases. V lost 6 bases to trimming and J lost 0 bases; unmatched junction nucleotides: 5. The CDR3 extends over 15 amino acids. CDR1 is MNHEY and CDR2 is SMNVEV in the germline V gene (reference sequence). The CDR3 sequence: CASSWTGHSNQPQHF. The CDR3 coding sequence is TGTGCCAGCAGCTGGACAGGACATAGCAATCAGCCCCAGCATTTT.

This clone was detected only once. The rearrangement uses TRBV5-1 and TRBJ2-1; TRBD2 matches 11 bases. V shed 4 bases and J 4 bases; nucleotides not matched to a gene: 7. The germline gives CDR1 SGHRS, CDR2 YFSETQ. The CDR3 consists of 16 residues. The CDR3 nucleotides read TGCGCCAGCAGCAGCAAGGGACTAGCGGTTTACAATGAGCAGTTCTTC. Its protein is CASSSKGLAVYNEQFF.

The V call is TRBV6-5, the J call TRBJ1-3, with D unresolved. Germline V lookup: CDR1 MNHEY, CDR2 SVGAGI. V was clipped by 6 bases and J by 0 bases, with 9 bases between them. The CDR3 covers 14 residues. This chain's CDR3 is CASRPTDSGNTIYF. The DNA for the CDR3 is TGTGCCAGCAGGCCGACGGACTCTGGAAACACCATATATTTT.

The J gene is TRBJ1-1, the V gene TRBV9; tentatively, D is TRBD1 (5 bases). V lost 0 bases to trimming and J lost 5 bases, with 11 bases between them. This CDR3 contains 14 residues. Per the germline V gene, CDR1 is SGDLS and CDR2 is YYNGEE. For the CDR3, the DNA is TGTGCCAGCAGCGTAGGCGGGGCGAGGACTGAAGCTTTCTTT. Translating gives CASSVGGARTEAFF.

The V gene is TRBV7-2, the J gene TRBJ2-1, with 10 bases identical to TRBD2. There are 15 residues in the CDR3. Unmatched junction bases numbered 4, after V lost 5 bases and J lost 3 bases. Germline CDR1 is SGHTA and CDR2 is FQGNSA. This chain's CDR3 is CASSPGLAIYNEQFF. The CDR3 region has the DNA TGTGCCAGCAGCCCGGGACTAGCGATCTACAATGAGCAGTTCTTC. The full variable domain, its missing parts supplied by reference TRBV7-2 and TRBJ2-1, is GAGVSQSPSNKVTEKGKDVELRCDPISGHTALYWYRQSLGQGLEFLIYFQGNSAPDKSGLPSDRFSAERTGGSVSTLTIQRTQQEDSAVYLCASSPGLAIYNEQFFGPGTRLTVL.

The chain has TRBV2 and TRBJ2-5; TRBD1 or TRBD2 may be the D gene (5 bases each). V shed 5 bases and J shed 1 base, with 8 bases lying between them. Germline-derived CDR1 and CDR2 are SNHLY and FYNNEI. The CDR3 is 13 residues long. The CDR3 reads CASSTGTQETQYF. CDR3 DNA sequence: TGTGCCAGCAGTACCGGGACCCAAGAGACCCAGTACTTC.

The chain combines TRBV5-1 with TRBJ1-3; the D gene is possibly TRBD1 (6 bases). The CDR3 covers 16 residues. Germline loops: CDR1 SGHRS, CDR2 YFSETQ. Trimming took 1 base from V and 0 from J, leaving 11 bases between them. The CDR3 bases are TGCGCCAGCAGCTTGACAGGGATTTCCTCTGGAAACACCATATATTTT. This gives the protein CASSLTGISSGNTIYF.

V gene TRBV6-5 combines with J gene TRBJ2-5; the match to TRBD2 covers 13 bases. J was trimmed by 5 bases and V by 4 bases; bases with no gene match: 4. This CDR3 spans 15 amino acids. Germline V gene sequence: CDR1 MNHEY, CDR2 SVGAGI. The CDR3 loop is CASSLTSGRSETQYF. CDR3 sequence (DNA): TGTGCCAGCAGTTTGACTAGCGGGAGGAGTGAGACCCAGTACTTC.

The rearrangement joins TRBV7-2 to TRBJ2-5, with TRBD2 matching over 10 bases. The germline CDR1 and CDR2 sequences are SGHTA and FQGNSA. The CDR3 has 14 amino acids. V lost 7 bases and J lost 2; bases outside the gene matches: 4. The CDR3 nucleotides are TGTGCCAGCAACTCGGGACTAGCGCAAGAGACCCAGTACTTC. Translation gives CASNSGLAQETQYF.